Below, 19 T cell receptor beta chains from the same sample are listed, as sequenced in a study of cytomegalovirus exposure and HLA in healthy donors. PCR involved 60 Vbeta and 13 Jbeta primers. Here immunoSEQ multiplex PCR was the method, and the copy in TCRdb shows in-frame clones only, minus some. The data hold 130,000 to 150,000 clones, with 79% observed a single time. Sequencing was performed on PBMCs. These receptors were taken from a woman aged 40 to 50 in good health and CMV-seropositive.

A single count supports this clone. This chain uses TRBV19 with TRBJ1-6, with no clear D. Per germline, CDR1 LNHDA and CDR2 SQIVND (reference sequence). Between the trimmed V and J ends, which lost 6 bases and 10 bases, there was a span of 13 bases. The CDR3 is 13 amino acids. The CDR3: CASSPYLLSPLHF. CDR3 DNA: TGTGCCAGTAGCCCGTATCTCTTATCACCCCTCCACTTT.

This rearrangement joins TRBV10-3 to TRBJ1-1; D uncertain. The V gene lost 2 bases and the J gene lost 2 bases, with 12 bases spanning the gap. The germline V gene encodes CDR1 ENHRY and CDR2 SYGVKD. The CDR3 is 15 amino acids. The DNA for the CDR3 is TGTGCCATCAGTGAGGAGTTCGGGGTTAACACTGAAGCTTTCTTT. Translation gives CAISEEFGVNTEAFF.

This chain uses TRBV28 with TRBJ1-1; 11 nucleotides match TRBD1. V lost 6 bases to trimming and J lost 5 bases; unmatched junction nucleotides: 5. This CDR3 is built from 14 residues. Looked up from germline, CDR1 is MDHEN and CDR2 is SYDVKM. CDR3 sequence: CASRPGQGATEAFF. In DNA, the CDR3 is TGTGCCAGCAGACCCGGACAGGGGGCGACTGAAGCTTTCTTT.

The V and J genes are TRBV12-2 and TRBJ1-4; the table's TRBD1 call for D was not verified on the DNA. TRBV12-2 is labeled a pseudogene. The CDR3 extends over 16 amino acids. The CDR3 here is CASRHRTDSNENWLFF. The CDR3 nucleotides are TGTGCAAGTCGCCACCGGACAGATTCTAATGAAAATTGGCTGTTTTTT.

The V and J genes are TRBV4-2 and TRBJ2-3; D is ambiguous. Trimming took off 1 base at V and 1 base at J, with 12 bases between the two ends. Germline assignment: CDR1 LGHNA and CDR2 YNFKEQ. CDR3 size: 16 residues. CDR3 nucleotides: TGTGCCAGCAGCCAAGGGGCTAACATGCGCACAGATACGCAGTATTTT. This translates into CASSQGANMRTDTQYF.

This chain links TRBV2 with TRBJ2-1; possibly TRBD2 for D (6 bases). Germline lookup yields CDR1 SNHLY and CDR2 FYNNEI. Trimming pared 5 bases from V and 2 bases from J, leaving 13 bases between. The CDR3 is 15 amino acids. The CDR3 DNA follows: TGTGCCAGCAGTTCCGGGACTCCCCCCTACAATGAGCAGTTCTTC. Translated, it gives CASSSGTPPYNEQFF.

The rearrangement links TRBV7-9 to TRBJ1-6, with D perhaps TRBD1 (5 bases). CDR1 is SEHNR, CDR2 FQNEAQ, per germline (reference sequence). This CDR3 spans 16 amino acids. The germline V and J ends were trimmed by 3 bases and 4 bases, with 13 bases remaining between them. The CDR3 DNA sequence: TGTGCCAGCAGCTTGGACAAACGGGGGTATAATTCACCCCTCCACTTT. As protein: CASSLDKRGYNSPLHF.

This chain joins TRBV10-3 and TRBJ1-1, with 8 bases aligning to TRBD1. In germline, CDR1 is ENHRY, CDR2 SYGVKD. This CDR3 comprises 14 residues. The V and J ends lost 6 bases and 5 bases, in that order; junction bases with no gene match: 8. CDR3 amino acids: CAISPTGGGTEAFF. The DNA of the CDR3 is TGTGCCATCAGCCCCACAGGGGGTGGAACTGAAGCTTTCTTT.

The chain combines TRBV23-1 with TRBJ2-2; D possibly corresponds to TRBD1 (6 bases). TRBV23-1 belongs to the ORF category, with a function that is uncertain. V shed 8 bases and J shed 6 bases, with 13 bases lying between them. This CDR3 is 13 amino acids long. CDR3 sequence (DNA): TGCGCCAGCGGTCGGGACAAAGCCGGGGAGCTGTTTTTT. It encodes CASGRDKAGELFF.

The rearrangement joins TRBV6-4 to TRBJ2-5; 8 bases align to TRBD1. The closer fit of TRBJ2-7 to the DNA end suggests the J call may be wrong. The CDR3 totals 15 residues. Germline lookup yields CDR1 MRHNA and CDR2 SNTAGT. CDR3 in amino acids: CASSDSWDRSYEQYF. The DNA of the CDR3 is TGTGCCAGCAGTGACTCGTGGGACAGGTCCTACGAGCAGTACTTC.

The chain has TRBV4-2 and TRBJ1-1; weak D call: TRBD1 (5 bases). Per the germline V gene, CDR1 is LGHNA and CDR2 is YNFKEQ. This CDR3 has 17 amino acids. V lost 2 bases and J 5 bases, leaving 21 bases between the germline ends. The CDR3 DNA sequence: TGTGCCAGCAGCCAACAAATGGGGCGGACGGGTGGGACTGAAGCTTTCTTT. Encoded protein: CASSQQMGRTGGTEAFF.

The chain carries TRBV11-2 and TRBJ1-3; D not certain. V was cut by 2 bases and J by 0 bases, with 14 bases left in between. CDR3 length: 17 residues. Germline CDR1 SGHAT, CDR2 FQNNGV. The CDR3 DNA sequence: TGTGCCAGCAGCTTATTAATGACTCAAAGCTCTGGAAACACCATATATTTT. It is translated as CASSLLMTQSSGNTIYF.

V usage is TRBV6-5 and J usage is TRBJ2-1; TRBD2 matches 7 bases. With 4 bases clipped from V and 5 bases from J, the junction kept 5 bases outside the gene matches. Germline V gives CDR1 MNHEY, CDR2 SVGAGI. The CDR3 is made up of 14 amino acids. The CDR3 nucleotides read TGTGCCAGCAGTTCCCTCCGGGGGGACAATGAGCAGTTCTTC. Protein: CASSSLRGDNEQFF.

This clone has a handful of counts. The chain couples TRBV10-3 to TRBJ1-1; no clear D. Germline V gives CDR1 ENHRY, CDR2 SYGVKD. The germline V and J ends were trimmed by 6 bases and 2 bases, with 13 bases remaining between them. This CDR3 spans 14 amino acids. The DNA of the CDR3 is TGTGCCATCAGGACGAGGGAAGATAACACTGAAGCTTTCTTT. Its protein is CAIRTREDNTEAFF.

The chain combines TRBV7-9 with TRBJ2-5, with D maybe TRBD2 (5 bases). The ends were cut back, 5 bases at V and 1 base at J, with 11 bases in the middle. The length of the CDR3 is 14 residues. CDR1 and CDR2 (germline): SEHNR, FQNEAQ (reference sequence). CDR3 protein: CASSPRAGQETQYF. The DNA for the CDR3 is TGTGCCAGCAGCCCGAGGGCCGGCCAAGAGACCCAGTACTTC.

This chain uses TRBV11-1 with TRBJ2-7; D not certain. From germline, CDR1 is SGHAT and CDR2 FQDESV (reference sequence). The V end lost 1 base, the J end lost 0 bases, and 7 bases lay between the germline ends. The CDR3 extends over 14 amino acids. The CDR3 nucleotides read TGTGCCAGCAGCTTAGATTTTAGCTCCTACGAGCAGTACTTC. Protein sequence: CASSLDFSSYEQYF.

V is TRBV7-9 and J is TRBJ1-6; possibly TRBD1 for D (6 bases). The CDR3 is made up of 14 amino acids. Germline CDR1 SEHNR, CDR2 FQNEAQ (reference sequence). The ends were cut back, 7 bases at V and 9 bases at J, with 16 bases in the middle. CDR3 sequence reads: CASNNQGRGSPLHF. The CDR3 DNA sequence: TGTGCCAGCAACAACCAGGGGAGAGGTTCACCCCTCCACTTT.

This sequence joins TRBV6-1 and TRBJ2-7; TRBD1 matches 10 bases. The CDR3 spans 16 residues. Trimming took 2 bases from V and 2 from J; bases not matched to a gene: 6. In germline, CDR1 is MNHNS, CDR2 SASEGT. The CDR3 here is CASSEYRDRGPYEQYF. DNA for the CDR3: TGTGCCAGCAGTGAATATCGGGACAGGGGTCCCTACGAGCAGTACTTC.

The chain recombines TRBV6-1 with TRBJ1-6, with D maybe TRBD1 (6 bases). The V and J ends lost 10 bases and 9 bases respectively, with 19 bases between them. The CDR3 is made up of 14 amino acids. In germline, CDR1 is MNHNS, CDR2 SASEGT. CDR3 nucleotide sequence: TGTGCCACATGCCGGGGCCTAGGGGGTTCACCCCTCCACTTT. It codes for CATCRGLGGSPLHF.